What follows are 15 T cell receptor beta chains derived from one specimen sequenced in a study of blood T cells in healthy people across ages. A second PCR, run for 7 to 11 cycles, used a sample-barcoded 5' primer plus a J-beta primer mix. Using its own MiXCR run on the 5' RACE reads, TCRdb lists one record per CDR3 protein. The sample includes around 1,900,000 distinct CDR3 sequences, approximately 39% of them seen just once. Specimen: blood. These receptors were obtained from a human donor in good health.

The chain is built from TRBV29-1 and TRBJ2-5, with D hard to call. Trimming took off 2 bases at V and 5 bases at J, with 15 bases between the two ends. There are 14 residues in the CDR3. Germline CDR1 SQVTM, CDR2 ANQGSEA. CDR3 region: CSVEHWGSPETQYF. The CDR3 DNA reads as TGCAGCGTTGAACACTGGGGTAGCCCTGAGACCCAGTACTTC.

The genes are TRBV11-2 and TRBJ2-1; 9 bases align to TRBD1. The J segment lost 6 bases and the V segment lost 8 bases, leaving 17 bases of the junction unmatched. The CDR3 loop spans 17 amino acids. Germline CDR1 reads SGHAT; CDR2 reads FQNNGV. As DNA, the CDR3 is TGTGCCAGCGCTTGGGTTACGGGACAGGGCTCAGGCAATGAGCAGTTCTTC. Protein sequence: CASAWVTGQGSGNEQFF.

This clonotype was seen more than once but under ten times. This chain joins TRBV27 and TRBJ2-5, with 7 bases aligning to TRBD1. V lost 4 bases and J lost 6; bases outside the gene matches: 14. CDR3 length: 16 residues. Germline values: CDR1 MNHEY, CDR2 SMNVEV (reference sequence). CDR3 sequence: CASSSPHQTGFKTQYF. In DNA form, the CDR3 reads TGTGCCAGCAGTTCCCCCCATCAGACAGGGTTCAAGACCCAGTACTTC.

This clonotype was seen only a few times. The chain uses TRBV6-2 or TRBV6-3 and TRBJ1-1; D remains unclear. V gave up 0 bases and J gave up 8 bases, with 10 bases separating them. This CDR3 has 13 residues. Per the germline V gene, CDR1 is MNHEY and CDR2 is SVGEGT. CDR3 in DNA: TGTGCCAGCAGTTACTCCCGTACCCGCGAAGCTTTCTTT. Translating gives CASSYSRTREAFF.

V usage is TRBV7-2 and J usage is TRBJ2-1, with D possibly being TRBD1 or TRBD2 (5 bases each). This CDR3 comprises 15 residues. Germline V gene data show CDR1 as SGHTA and CDR2 as FQGNSA. Deletions cut 1 base from V and 6 bases from J, with 13 bases between. DNA for the CDR3: TGTGCCAGCAGCTTAGAGGTTGGGGGATCCAATGAGCAGTTCTTC. Its translation is CASSLEVGGSNEQFF.

This chain joins TRBV5-1 and TRBJ2-1, with TRBD1 as a possible D gene (6 bases). The CDR3 totals 15 residues. V lost 0 bases and J lost 7, with 14 bases in between. Per germline, CDR1 SGHRS and CDR2 YFSETQ. The CDR3 DNA reads as TGCGCCAGCAGCTTGGGGGCAGGGGATGTAAATGAGCAGTTCTTC. It is translated as CASSLGAGDVNEQFF.

This clonotype turned up a few times. In DNA form, the CDR3 reads TGTGCCAGCAGCCAAGAGGACGGAATAGAGTCACCCCTCCACTTT. Encoded protein: CASSQEDGIESPLHF. V and J are TRBV4-2 and TRBJ1-6; D uncertain. Germline V gene sequence: CDR1 LGHNA, CDR2 YNFKEQ. The CDR3 runs to 15 residues. Trimming removed 0 bases from V and 10 bases from J, with 13 bases in between.

This chain uses TRBV9 with TRBJ1-2, with 9 bases identical to TRBD1. CDR1 SGDLS and CDR2 YYNGEE come from the germline V gene. The ends lost 4 bases at V and 7 bases at J; junction bases unmatched: 5. The CDR3 loop spans 13 amino acids. CDR3 sequence: CASSKQGAVGYTF. The DNA for the CDR3 is TGTGCCAGCAGCAAACAGGGGGCGGTTGGCTACACCTTC.

This rearrangement joins TRBV5-1 to TRBJ2-1; TRBD1 aligns across 9 bases. The CDR3 length is 13 residues. Germline trimming cut 2 bases from V and 16 bases from J; bases unmatched to any gene: 10. The germline gives CDR1 SGHRS, CDR2 YFSETQ. In DNA form, the CDR3 reads TGCGCCAGCAGCTTCCAGTTCCCGGGACAGGGATTCTTC. Encoded protein: CASSFQFPGQGFF.

V and J are TRBV30 and TRBJ1-2; 9 bases are shared with TRBD1. Germline CDR1 reads GTSNPN; CDR2 reads SVGIG (reference sequence). CDR3 length equals 13 residues. With 3 bases clipped from V and 8 bases from J, the junction kept 7 bases outside the gene matches. The CDR3 DNA reads as TGTGCCTGGAGACGGAGACAGGGGGACGGCTACACCTTC. Its translation: CAWRRRQGDGYTF.

This clonotype was seen only once. The genes are TRBV20-1 and TRBJ2-5; TRBD2 aligns across 11 bases. This CDR3 region has 14 residues. With V trimmed by 6 bases and J by 4 bases, 7 bases remained unmatched. Germline values: CDR1 DFQATT, CDR2 SNEGSKA (reference sequence). CDR3 amino acids: CSALPLAGGETQYF. CDR3 nucleotides: TGCAGTGCCCTCCCCCTAGCGGGGGGAGAGACCCAGTACTTC.

The chain has TRBV27 and TRBJ1-5; TRBD1 is a possible D gene (6 bases). Germline CDR1 reads MNHEY; CDR2 reads SMNVEV (reference sequence). The CDR3 sequence is 14 residues long. The germline V and J ends were trimmed by 5 bases and 6 bases, with 14 bases remaining between them. CDR3 loop: CASSTTGLSQPQHF. In nucleotides, the CDR3 is TGTGCCAGCAGTACTACAGGGTTGAGTCAGCCCCAGCATTTT.

Only a few counts were recorded for this clonotype. The CDR3 loop is CASNPTGWVFEQYF. CDR3 DNA sequence: TGTGCCAGCAACCCGACAGGGTGGGTCTTCGAGCAGTACTTC. The chain uses TRBV28 and TRBJ2-4; TRBD1 aligns across 7 bases. The J call is uncertain, as TRBJ2-7 better fits the DNA end. Looked up from germline, CDR1 is MDHEN and CDR2 is SYDVKM. The CDR3 runs to 14 residues.

The chain carries TRBV11-1 and TRBJ2-5, with D unresolved. The germline V gene has CDR1 SGHAT and CDR2 FQDESV (reference sequence). V gave up 1 base and J gave up 5 bases, with 17 bases separating them. CDR3 length: 16 amino acids. CDR3: CASSLGIYNTRETQYF. Here the CDR3 DNA reads TGTGCCAGCAGCTTAGGTATCTATAACACGCGGGAGACCCAGTACTTC.

This clonotype was picked up a small number of times. One junction end does not reproduce the germline sequence, and a read error may be involved. V usage is TRBV10-3 and J usage is TRBJ1-2; 11 positions agree with TRBD1. Germline V gene lookup returns CDR1 ENHRY and CDR2 SYGVKD. The CDR3 is made up of 17 amino acids. CDR3 loop: CTIRPDRGRGWDYGYTF. Written as DNA, the CDR3 is TGTACCATCAGGCCGGACAGGGGGCGCGGATGGGACTATGGCTACACCTTC.